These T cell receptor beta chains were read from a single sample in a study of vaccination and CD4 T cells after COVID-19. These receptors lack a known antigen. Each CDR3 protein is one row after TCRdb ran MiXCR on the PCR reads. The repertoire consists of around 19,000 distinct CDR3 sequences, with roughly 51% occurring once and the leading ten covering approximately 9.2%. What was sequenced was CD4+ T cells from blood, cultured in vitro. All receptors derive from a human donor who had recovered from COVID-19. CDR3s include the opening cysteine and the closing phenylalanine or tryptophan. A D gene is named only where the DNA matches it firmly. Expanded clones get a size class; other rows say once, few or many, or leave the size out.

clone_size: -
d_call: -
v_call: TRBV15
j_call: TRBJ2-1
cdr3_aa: CATSRVDSVNEQFF
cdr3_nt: TGTGCCACCAGCAGAGTCGACAGCGTGAATGAGCAGTTCTTC

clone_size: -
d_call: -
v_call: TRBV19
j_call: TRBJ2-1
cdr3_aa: CASSIVRGNEQFF
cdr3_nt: TGTGCCAGTAGTATAGTCCGAGGGAATGAGCAGTTCTTC

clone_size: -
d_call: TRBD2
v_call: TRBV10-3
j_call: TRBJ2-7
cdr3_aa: CAISESSAGGAYEQYF
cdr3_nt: TGTGCCATCAGTGAGTCGTCGGCGGGGGGAGCCTACGAGCAGTACTTC

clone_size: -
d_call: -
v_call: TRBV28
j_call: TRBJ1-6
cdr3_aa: CASLTGSSYNSPLHF
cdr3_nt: TGTGCCAGCCTAACGGGGAGCTCCTATAATTCACCCCTCCACTTT

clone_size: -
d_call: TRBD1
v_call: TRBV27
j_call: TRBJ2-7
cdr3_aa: CASSRTGPSYKQYF
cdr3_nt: TGTGCCAGCAGTAGGACAGGCCCCTCCTACAAGCAGTACTTC

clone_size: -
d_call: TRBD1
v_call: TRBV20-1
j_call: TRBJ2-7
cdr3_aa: CSASPPQGASYEQYF
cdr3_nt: TGCAGTGCTAGCCCTCCACAGGGGGCCTCCTACGAGCAGTACTTC

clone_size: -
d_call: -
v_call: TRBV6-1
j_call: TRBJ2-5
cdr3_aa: CASSRLPGETQYF
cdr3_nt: TGTGCCAGCAGTCGCCTCCCGGGAGAGACCCAGTACTTC

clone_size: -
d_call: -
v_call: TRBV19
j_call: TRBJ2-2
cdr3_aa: CASSIGLVGRKAGELFF
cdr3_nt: TGTGCCAGTAGTATAGGCTTGGTAGGGCGGAAGGCCGGGGAGCTGTTTTTT

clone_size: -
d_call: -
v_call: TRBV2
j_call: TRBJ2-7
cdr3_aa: CASRTFSYEQYF
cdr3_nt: TGTGCCAGTCGGACATTCTCCTACGAGCAGTACTTC

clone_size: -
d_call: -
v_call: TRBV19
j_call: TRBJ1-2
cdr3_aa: CASNPHQGTYGYTF
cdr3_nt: TGTGCCAGTAACCCACATCAGGGGACCTATGGCTACACCTTC

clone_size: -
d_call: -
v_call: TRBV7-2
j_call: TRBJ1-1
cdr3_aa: CASSFSVNTEAFF
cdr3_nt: TGTGCCAGCAGCTTCAGCGTAAACACTGAAGCTTTCTTT

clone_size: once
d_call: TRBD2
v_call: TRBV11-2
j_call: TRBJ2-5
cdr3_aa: CASTTAGGYQETQYF
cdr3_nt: TGTGCCAGCACCACAGCGGGGGGGTACCAAGAGACCCAGTACTTC

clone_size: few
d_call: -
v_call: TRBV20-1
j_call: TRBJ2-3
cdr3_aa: CSAPTTVPTSTDTQYF
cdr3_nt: TGCAGTGCTCCAACGACAGTCCCAACTTCCACAGATACGCAGTATTTT